This record concerns one T cell receptor (beta chain) sequence. Germline CDR1 is SGHAT and CDR2 is FQDESV (reference sequence). This CDR3 comprises 15 residues. The V end lost 3 bases, the J end lost 1 base, and 13 bases lay between the germline ends. TCRdb's table, derived via immunoSEQ multiplex PCR, lists solely in-frame clones and lacks some. The table includes 350,000 to 450,000 clones, over 75% detected once. The treatment was: roughly 18 received Ad26.COV2.S at low or high dose, single or two shots; several received placebo; per-sample allocation not given. Day 63 after the first vaccine or placebo injection was the time point for sampling. The sample originates from a study of Ad26.COV2.S vaccination and SARS-CoV-2 variants.

This chain joins TRBV11-1 and TRBJ2-7; D is tentatively TRBD1 or TRBD2 (6 bases each). The material was peripheral blood, obtained in a trial of Ad26.COV2.S vaccine versus placebo. This clonotype was obtained from a person aged 18-65 years who received the Ad26.COV2.S COVID-19 vaccine or a placebo. The CDR3 sequence: CASSLSRGVSYEQYF. The CDR3 region has the DNA TGTGCCAGCAGCTTGTCGAGGGGGGTATCCTACGAGCAGTACTTC.